The TCR beta chain under discussion was sequenced for a study of identical twins. TCRdb called the 5' RACE reads again in MiXCR, with one record for every CDR3 protein. The sample includes roughly 350,000 distinct CDR3 sequences, roughly 9% of them seen just once. This clonotype was recorded many times. V lost 6 bases to trimming and J lost 15 bases, with 15 bases between them. From germline, CDR1 is SQVTM and CDR2 ANQGSEA. The CDR3 covers 10 residues. The specimen sequenced was naive T cells sorted from blood. The receptor was derived from a woman aged 50 to 60 in good health. This chain links TRBV29-1 with TRBJ2-1, with a possible D match to TRBD2 (5 bases). CDR3 bases: TGCAGCGTGCCCGGCGGCGGGCGGTTCTTC. This gives the protein CSVPGGGRFF.